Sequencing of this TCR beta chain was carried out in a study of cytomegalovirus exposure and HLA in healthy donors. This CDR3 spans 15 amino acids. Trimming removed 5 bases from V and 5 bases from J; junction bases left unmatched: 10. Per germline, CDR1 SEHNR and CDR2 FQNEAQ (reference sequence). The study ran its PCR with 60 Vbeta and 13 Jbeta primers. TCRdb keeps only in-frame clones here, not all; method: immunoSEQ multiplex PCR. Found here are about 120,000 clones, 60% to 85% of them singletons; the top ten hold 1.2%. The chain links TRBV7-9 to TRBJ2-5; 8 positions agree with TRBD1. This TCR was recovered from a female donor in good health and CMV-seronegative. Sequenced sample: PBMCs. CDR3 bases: TGTGCCAGCAGCGGCGACAGGGGCCCCGGCGAGACCCAGTACTTC. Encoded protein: CASSGDRGPGETQYF.